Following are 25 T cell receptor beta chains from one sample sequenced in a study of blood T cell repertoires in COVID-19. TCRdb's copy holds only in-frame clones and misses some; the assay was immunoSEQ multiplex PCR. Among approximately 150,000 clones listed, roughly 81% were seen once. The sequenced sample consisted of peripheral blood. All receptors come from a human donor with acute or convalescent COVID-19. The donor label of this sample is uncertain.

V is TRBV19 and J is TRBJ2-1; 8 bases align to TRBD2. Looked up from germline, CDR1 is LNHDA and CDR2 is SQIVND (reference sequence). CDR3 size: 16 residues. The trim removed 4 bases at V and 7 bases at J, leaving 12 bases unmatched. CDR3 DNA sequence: TGTGCCAGTAGTACCGGGACTAGTGTAAAGGAGAATGAGCAGTTCTTC. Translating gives CASSTGTSVKENEQFF.

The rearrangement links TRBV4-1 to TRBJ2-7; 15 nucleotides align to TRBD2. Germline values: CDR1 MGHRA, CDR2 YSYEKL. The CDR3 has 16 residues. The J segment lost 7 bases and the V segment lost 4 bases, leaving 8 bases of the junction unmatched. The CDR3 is CASSRGLAGGPLEQYF. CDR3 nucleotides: TGCGCCAGCAGCCGAGGACTAGCGGGGGGGCCGTTAGAGCAGTACTTC.

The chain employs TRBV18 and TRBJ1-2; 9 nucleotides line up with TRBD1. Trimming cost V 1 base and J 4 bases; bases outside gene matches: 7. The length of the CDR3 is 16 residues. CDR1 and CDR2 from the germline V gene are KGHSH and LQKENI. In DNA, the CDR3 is TGTGCCAGCTCACCACTTGCGACAGGGGGAGGCTATGGCTACACCTTC. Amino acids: CASSPLATGGGYGYTF.

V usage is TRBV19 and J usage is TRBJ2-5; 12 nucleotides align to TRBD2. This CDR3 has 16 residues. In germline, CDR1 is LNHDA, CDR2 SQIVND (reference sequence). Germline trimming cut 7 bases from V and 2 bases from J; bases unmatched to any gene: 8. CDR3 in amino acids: CASTDEGTSGQETQYF. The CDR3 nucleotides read TGTGCCAGTACCGATGAGGGGACTAGCGGGCAAGAGACCCAGTACTTC.

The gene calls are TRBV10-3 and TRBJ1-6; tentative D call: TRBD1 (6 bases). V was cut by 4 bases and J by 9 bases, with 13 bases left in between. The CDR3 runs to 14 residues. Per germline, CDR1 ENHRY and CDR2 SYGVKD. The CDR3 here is CAISGQETASPLHF. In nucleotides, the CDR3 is TGTGCCATCAGTGGACAGGAGACAGCTTCACCCCTCCACTTT.

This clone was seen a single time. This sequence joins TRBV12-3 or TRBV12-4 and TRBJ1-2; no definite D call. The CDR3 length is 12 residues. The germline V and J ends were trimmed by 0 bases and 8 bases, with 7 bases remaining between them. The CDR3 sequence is CASSLAGGGYTF. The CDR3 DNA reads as TGTGCCAGCAGTTTAGCGGGCGGGGGCTACACCTTC.

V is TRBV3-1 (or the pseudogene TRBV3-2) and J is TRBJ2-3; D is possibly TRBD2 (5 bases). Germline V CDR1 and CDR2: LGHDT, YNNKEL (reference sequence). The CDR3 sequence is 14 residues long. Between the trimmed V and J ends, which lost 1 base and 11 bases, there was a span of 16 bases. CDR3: CASSQVPDSLRQYF. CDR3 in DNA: TGTGCCAGCAGCCAAGTTCCGGACTCTTTACGGCAGTATTTT.

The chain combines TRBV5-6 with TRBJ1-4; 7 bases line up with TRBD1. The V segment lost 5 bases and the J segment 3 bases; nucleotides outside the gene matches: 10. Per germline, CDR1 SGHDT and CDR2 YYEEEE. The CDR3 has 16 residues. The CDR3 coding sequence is TGTGCCAGCAGTGGGGGACAGCCAACCCCTAATGAAAAACTGTTTTTT. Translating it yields CASSGGQPTPNEKLFF.

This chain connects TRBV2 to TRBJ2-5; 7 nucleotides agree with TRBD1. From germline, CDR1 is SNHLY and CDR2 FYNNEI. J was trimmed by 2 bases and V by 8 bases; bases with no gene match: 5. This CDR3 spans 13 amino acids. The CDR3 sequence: CASSRGPQETQYF. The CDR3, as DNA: TGTGCCAGCTCAAGGGGGCCTCAAGAGACCCAGTACTTC. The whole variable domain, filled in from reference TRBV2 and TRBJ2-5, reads EPEVTQTPSHQVTQMGQEVILRCVPISNHLYFYWYRQILGQKVEFLVSFYNNEISEKSEIFDDQFSVERPDGSNFTLKIRSTKLEDSAMYFCASSRGPQETQYFGPGTRLLVL.

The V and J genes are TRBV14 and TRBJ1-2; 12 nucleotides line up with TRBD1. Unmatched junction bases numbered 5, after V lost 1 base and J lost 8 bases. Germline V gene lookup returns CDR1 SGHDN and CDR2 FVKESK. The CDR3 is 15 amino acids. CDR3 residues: CASSQAGTGGRGYTF. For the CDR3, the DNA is TGTGCCAGCAGCCAAGCGGGGACAGGGGGCCGCGGCTACACCTTC. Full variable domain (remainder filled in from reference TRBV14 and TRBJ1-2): EAGVTQFPSHSVIEKGQTVTLRCDPISGHDNLYWYRRVMGKEIKFLLHFVKESKQDESGMPNNRFLAERTGGTYSTLKVQPAELEDSGVYFCASSQAGTGGRGYTFGSGTRLTVV.

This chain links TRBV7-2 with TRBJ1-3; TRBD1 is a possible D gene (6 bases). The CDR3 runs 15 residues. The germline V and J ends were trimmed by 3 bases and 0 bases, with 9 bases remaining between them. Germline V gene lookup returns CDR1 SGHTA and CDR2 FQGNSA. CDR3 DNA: TGTGCCAGCAGCTTGGGGGCGATCTCTGGAAACACCATATATTTT. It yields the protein CASSLGAISGNTIYF.

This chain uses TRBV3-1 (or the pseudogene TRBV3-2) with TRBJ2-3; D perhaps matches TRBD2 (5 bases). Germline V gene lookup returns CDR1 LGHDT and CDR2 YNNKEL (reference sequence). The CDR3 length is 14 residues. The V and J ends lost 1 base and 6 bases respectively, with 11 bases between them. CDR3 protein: CASSQAAGVDTQYF. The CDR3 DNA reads TGTGCCAGCAGCCAAGCTGCGGGTGTGGATACGCAGTATTTT.

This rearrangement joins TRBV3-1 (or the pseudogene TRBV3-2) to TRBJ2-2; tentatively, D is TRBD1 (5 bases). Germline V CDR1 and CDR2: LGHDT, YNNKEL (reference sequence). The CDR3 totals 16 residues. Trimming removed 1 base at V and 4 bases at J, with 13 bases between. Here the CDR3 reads CASSQAYDSFTGELFF. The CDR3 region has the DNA TGTGCCAGCAGCCAAGCTTATGACAGCTTCACCGGGGAGCTGTTTTTT.

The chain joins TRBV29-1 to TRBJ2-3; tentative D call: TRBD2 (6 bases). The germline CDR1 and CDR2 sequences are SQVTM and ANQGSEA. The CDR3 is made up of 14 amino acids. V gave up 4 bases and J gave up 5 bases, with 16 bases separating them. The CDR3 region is CSVVEGGGGDTQYF. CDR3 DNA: TGCAGCGTTGTTGAGGGAGGAGGTGGAGATACGCAGTATTTT.

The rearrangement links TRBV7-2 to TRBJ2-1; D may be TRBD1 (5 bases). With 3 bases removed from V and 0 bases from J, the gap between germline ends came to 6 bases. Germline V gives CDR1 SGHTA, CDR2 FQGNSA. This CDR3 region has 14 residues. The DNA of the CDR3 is TGTGCCAGCAGCTTTGACAGCTCCTACAATGAGCAGTTCTTC. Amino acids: CASSFDSSYNEQFF.

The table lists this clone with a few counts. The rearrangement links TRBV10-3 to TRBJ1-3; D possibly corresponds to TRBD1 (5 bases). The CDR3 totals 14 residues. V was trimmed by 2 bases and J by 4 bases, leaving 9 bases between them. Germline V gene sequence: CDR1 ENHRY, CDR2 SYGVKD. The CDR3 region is CAISEGATGNTIYF. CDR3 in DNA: TGTGCCATCAGTGAGGGGGCAACAGGAAACACCATATATTTT.

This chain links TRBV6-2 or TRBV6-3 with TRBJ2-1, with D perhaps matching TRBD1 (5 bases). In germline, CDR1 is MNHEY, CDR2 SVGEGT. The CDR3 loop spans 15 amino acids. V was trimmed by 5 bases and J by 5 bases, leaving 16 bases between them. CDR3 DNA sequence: TGTGCCAGCAGTCTCCTACCGACAGTTCACAATGAGCAGTTCTTC. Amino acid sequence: CASSLLPTVHNEQFF.

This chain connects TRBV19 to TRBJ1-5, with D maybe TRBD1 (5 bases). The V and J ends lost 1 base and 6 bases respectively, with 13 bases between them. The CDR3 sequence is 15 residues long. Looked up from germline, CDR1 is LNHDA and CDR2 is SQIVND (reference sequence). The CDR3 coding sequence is TGTGCCAGTAGTATAGGTTCGGGGGGAGGTCAGCCCCAGCATTTT. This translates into CASSIGSGGGQPQHF.

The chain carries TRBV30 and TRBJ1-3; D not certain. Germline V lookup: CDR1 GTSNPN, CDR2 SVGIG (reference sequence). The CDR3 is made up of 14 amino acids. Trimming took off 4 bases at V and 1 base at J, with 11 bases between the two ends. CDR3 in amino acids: CAWNNEISGNTIYF. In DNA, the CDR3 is TGTGCCTGGAATAATGAGATATCTGGAAACACCATATATTTT.

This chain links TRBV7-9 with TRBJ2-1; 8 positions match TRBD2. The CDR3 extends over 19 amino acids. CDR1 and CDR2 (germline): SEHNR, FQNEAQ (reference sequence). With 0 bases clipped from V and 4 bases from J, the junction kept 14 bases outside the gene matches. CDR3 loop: CASSLAGSRSGTSYNEQFF. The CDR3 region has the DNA TGTGCCAGCAGCTTAGCCGGCAGCCGTAGCGGGACGAGTTACAATGAGCAGTTCTTC.

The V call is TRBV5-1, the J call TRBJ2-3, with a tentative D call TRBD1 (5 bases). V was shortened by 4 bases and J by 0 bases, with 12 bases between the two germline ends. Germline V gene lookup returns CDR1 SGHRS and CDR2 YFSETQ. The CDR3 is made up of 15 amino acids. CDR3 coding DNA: TGCGCCAGCAGCCCCGACAGCACTAGCACAGATACGCAGTATTTT. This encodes CASSPDSTSTDTQYF. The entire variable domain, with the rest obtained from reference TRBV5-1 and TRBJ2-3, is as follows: KAGVTQTPRYLIKTRGQQVTLSCSPISGHRSVSWYQQTPGQGLQFLFEYFSETQRNKGNFPGRFSGRQFSNSRSEMNVSTLELGDSALYLCASSPDSTSTDTQYFGPGTRLTVL.

CDR3 sequence: CASSGRTGPGETQYF. Written as DNA, the CDR3 is TGTGCCAGCAGCGGCAGGACCGGGCCGGGGGAGACCCAGTACTTC. J is TRBJ2-5 and V is TRBV7-6; D perhaps matches TRBD2 (5 bases). The CDR3 runs 15 residues. The germline V gene encodes CDR1 SGHVS and CDR2 FNYEAQ. V lost 5 bases and J lost 5, with 18 bases in between.

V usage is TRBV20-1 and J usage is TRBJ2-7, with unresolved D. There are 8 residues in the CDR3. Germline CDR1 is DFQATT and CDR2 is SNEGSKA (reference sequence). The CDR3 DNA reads TGCAGACACTACGAGCAGTACTTC. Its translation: CRHYEQYF.

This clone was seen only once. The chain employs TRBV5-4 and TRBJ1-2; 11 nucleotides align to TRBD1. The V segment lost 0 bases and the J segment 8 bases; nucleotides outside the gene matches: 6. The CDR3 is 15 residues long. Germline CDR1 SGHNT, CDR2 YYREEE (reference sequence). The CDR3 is CASSLAGTGGIGYTF. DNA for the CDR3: TGTGCCAGCAGCTTGGCCGGGACAGGGGGAATAGGCTACACCTTC.

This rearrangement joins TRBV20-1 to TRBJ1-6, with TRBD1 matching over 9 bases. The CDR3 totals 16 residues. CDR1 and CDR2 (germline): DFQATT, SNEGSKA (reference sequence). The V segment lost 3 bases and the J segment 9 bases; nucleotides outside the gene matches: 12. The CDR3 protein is CSASEETGGIGSPLHF. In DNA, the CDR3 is TGCAGTGCTAGTGAAGAGACAGGGGGAATAGGTTCACCCCTCCACTTT.